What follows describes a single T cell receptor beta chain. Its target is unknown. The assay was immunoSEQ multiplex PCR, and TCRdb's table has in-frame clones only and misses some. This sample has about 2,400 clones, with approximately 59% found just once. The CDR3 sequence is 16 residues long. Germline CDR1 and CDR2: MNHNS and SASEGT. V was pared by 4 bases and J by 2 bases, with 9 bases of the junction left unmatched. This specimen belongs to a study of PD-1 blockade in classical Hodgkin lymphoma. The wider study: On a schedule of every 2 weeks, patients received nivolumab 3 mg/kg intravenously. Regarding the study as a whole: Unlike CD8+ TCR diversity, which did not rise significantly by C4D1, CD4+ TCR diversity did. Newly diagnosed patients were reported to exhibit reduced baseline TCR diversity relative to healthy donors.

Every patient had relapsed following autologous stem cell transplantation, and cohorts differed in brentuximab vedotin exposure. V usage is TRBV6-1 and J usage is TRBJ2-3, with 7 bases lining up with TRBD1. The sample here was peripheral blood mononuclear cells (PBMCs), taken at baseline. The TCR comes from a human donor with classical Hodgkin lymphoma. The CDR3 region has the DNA TGTGCCAGCAGTGGGGGAGAGGGGGCCGACACAGATACGCAGTATTTT. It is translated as CASSGGEGADTDTQYF.